The rows below give T cell receptor beta chains drawn from one sample of a study of T cells after posttransplantation cyclophosphamide. Sequenced by immunoSEQ multiplex PCR; TCRdb stores in-frame clones only, minus some. In total the sample includes about 25,000 clones, none of them seen once. The source material was PBMCs, sampled after allogeneic stem cell transplant with posttransplant cyclophosphamide. The receptors come from a young adult male patient who received an allogeneic stem cell transplant from a related donor, was CMV-positive, and had no GVHD. Certain T cells may be donor cells from the graft. CDR3s include the opening cysteine and the closing phenylalanine or tryptophan. D genes are given only for firm matches. Only part of the rows carry a size: once, few, many, or a class if the clone is expanded.

>-|TRBJ1-4|TRBV7-9|many
TGTGCCAGCAGCCGCGGTCCTAATGAAAAACTGTTTTTT
CASSRGPNEKLFF
>-|TRBJ2-3|TRBV19|many
TGTGCCAGTAGTATGTGGCGGGAAGGTTCAGATACGCAGTATTTT
CASSMWREGSDTQYF
>-|TRBJ1-6|TRBV27|-
TGTGCCAGCAGTTTATTATCAGTTAGCCATAATTCACCCCTCCACTTT
CASSLLSVSHNSPLHF
>TRBD1|TRBJ2-7|TRBV2|many
TGTGCCAGCAGAGAATACAGGGGGCTACACTACGAGCAGTACTTC
CASREYRGLHYEQYF
>-|TRBJ2-1|TRBV30|many
TGTGCCTGGAGTGTAACCAGGGCTGAGCAGTTCTTC
CAWSVTRAEQFF
>-|TRBJ2-5|TRBV6-6|many
TGTGCCAGCAGGCCCCTAGCCCTTTTGGAGACCCAGTACTTC
CASRPLALLETQYF
>-|TRBJ2-5|TRBV11-2|many
TGTGCCAGCAGTTTTCCTGGGGCTAGGAGAGAGACCCAGTACTTC
CASSFPGARRETQYF
>-|TRBJ2-1|TRBV11-1|many
TGTGCCAGCAGCTTAGTAGTCCACAATGAGCAGTTCTTC
CASSLVVHNEQFF
>TRBD1|TRBJ1-6|TRBV2|many
TGTGCCAGCAGTGAAGTGACAGGGTCTCTACCCCTCCACTTT
CASSEVTGSLPLHF
>TRBD2|TRBJ2-7|TRBV5-4|many
TGTGCCAGCAGCGACCTGAATGGACTAGCGGCCTACGAGCAGTACTTC
CASSDLNGLAAYEQYF
>TRBD2|TRBJ2-3|TRBV9|many
TGTGCCAGCAGCGTAGACCCCCCGGGGGGGACAGATACGCAGTATTTT
CASSVDPPGGTDTQYF
>-|TRBJ1-6|TRBV6-1|many
TGTGCCAGCAGCCTCGCGGCAAATTCACCCCTCCACTTT
CASSLAANSPLHF
>TRBD1|TRBJ2-7|TRBV6-9|many
TGTGCCAGCAGTTCGAGCCGGGACAGCTCTTCCGAGCAGTACTTC
CASSSSRDSSSEQYF
>-|TRBJ2-7|TRBV9|many
TGTGCCAGCAGCACAAAGGGGGTGAACGAGCAGTACTTC
CASSTKGVNEQYF
>TRBD2|TRBJ2-1|TRBV6-6|many
TGTGCCAGCAGTTACGGCGGGAGCTGGCAGTTCTTC
CASSYGGSWQFF
>-|TRBJ1-2|TRBV9|many
TGTGCCAGCAGCGTAGTTCGACCGGGAGATGGCTACACCTTC
CASSVVRPGDGYTF
>-|TRBJ2-7|TRBV6-6|many
TGTGCCAGCAGCAGTAACGATTACGAGCAGTACTTC
CASSSNDYEQYF